Below are 17 T cell receptor beta chains sequenced from a single sample in a study of glioma-infiltrating T cells. TCR alpha and beta CDR3 regions were amplified from RNA using iRepertoire nested multiplex PCR. TCRdb itself ran the multiplex PCR reads through MiXCR, one entry per CDR3 protein. There are 100,000 to 150,000 distinct CDR3 sequences in the sample; approximately 25% occur only once, and roughly 15% lies in the top ten. Sequencing was done on a sample of glioma tissue, nonneoplastic brain tissue, or PBMCs (not recorded which). All receptors come from a human donor with low-grade glioma or glioblastoma, undergoing nonglioma brain surgery, or in good health (not recorded which).

This clonotype was picked up many times. The rearrangement uses TRBV4-1 and TRBJ2-7; TRBD2 matches at 15 bases. Germline lookup yields CDR1 MGHRA and CDR2 YSYEKL. V lost 2 bases, J lost 0 bases, and 5 bases stayed unmatched. The CDR3 is made up of 18 amino acids. CDR3 protein: CASSQRTSGRASSYEQYF. The CDR3 DNA reads TGCGCCAGCAGCCAACGGACTAGCGGGAGGGCCAGCTCCTACGAGCAGTACTTC.

This clonotype appeared many times. The chain joins TRBV4-3 to TRBJ2-7; D remains unclear. V lost 0 bases, J lost 0 bases, and 6 bases lay in between. There are 14 residues in the CDR3. From germline, CDR1 is LGHNA and CDR2 YSLEER. The CDR3 sequence is CASSQDASSYEQYF. The CDR3 nucleotides read TGCGCCAGCAGCCAAGATGCATCCTCCTACGAGCAGTACTTC.

Ten or more counts support this clonotype. The chain carries TRBV28 and TRBJ2-7; 9 bases align to TRBD2. The germline V gene has CDR1 MDHEN and CDR2 SYDVKM. This CDR3 is built from 15 residues. With V trimmed by 7 bases and J by 3 bases, 10 bases remained unmatched. For the CDR3, the DNA is TGTGCCAGCACCCTTAGCGGGAGCTCTCTCTACGAGCAGTACTTC. Translated: CASTLSGSSLYEQYF.

On this clonotype: A junction end diverges from the germline sequence, so it may reflect a read error. The chain joins TRBV7-2 to TRBJ2-3, with unresolved D. The germline V gene has CDR1 SGHTA and CDR2 FQGNSA. The CDR3 loop spans 17 amino acids. The CDR3 region has the DNA TGTGCCAGCAGCTTAGCAGGCCCAGCTTACGGCACAGATACGGAGTATTTT. Translation gives CASSLAGPAYGTDTEYF.

The V gene is TRBV29-1, the J gene TRBJ2-5, with TRBD1 matching over 10 bases. The CDR3 is 16 amino acids. Germline V gene lookup returns CDR1 SQVTM and CDR2 ANQGSEA. V shed 1 base and J 5 bases; nucleotides not matched to a gene: 10. The CDR3 DNA reads as TGCAGCGTTGAAGGGGGTGGGACAGGGGTCGCGGAGACCCAGTACTTC. Protein sequence: CSVEGGGTGVAETQYF.

This clonotype has ten or more counts. The V gene is TRBV7-9, the J gene TRBJ2-5; D gene ambiguous. Between the trimmed V and J ends, which lost 4 bases and 5 bases, there was a span of 17 bases. The CDR3 has 15 amino acids. Germline V gene sequence: CDR1 SEHNR, CDR2 FQNEAQ (reference sequence). In DNA, the CDR3 is TGTGCCAGCAGCTCCGACCTAGGTCAGAGGGAGACCCAGTACTTC. This sequence encodes CASSSDLGQRETQYF.

On this clonotype: A read error may produce the germline difference seen at one junction end. The genes are TRBV12-3 or TRBV12-4 and TRBJ1-1, with no clear D. This CDR3 contains 12 residues. The CDR3 DNA sequence: TGCGCCAGCAGTCCCATGTACACTGAAGCTTTCTTT. It encodes CASSPMYTEAFF.

Concerning this clonotype itself: At one end, the junction sequence differs from germline, possibly due to a read error. The chain has TRBV28 and TRBJ2-6, with D perhaps TRBD1 (5 bases). CDR3 size: 15 residues. Germline-derived CDR1 and CDR2 are MDHEN and SYDVKM. CDR3 in DNA: TGTGCCAGCAGTCGGGCAGGCTCTGGGGCCAACGTCCTGACCTTC. Its protein product is CASSRAGSGANVLTF.

J is TRBJ2-1 and V is TRBV4-1; 9 nucleotides agree with TRBD2. The CDR3 extends over 16 amino acids. V gave up 0 bases and J gave up 6 bases; unmatched junction bases: 6. Germline V CDR1 and CDR2: MGHRA, YSYEKL. DNA for the CDR3: TGCGCCAGCAGCCAAGAGGGACTAGCCGATTCCAATGAGCAGTTCTTC. Translation gives CASSQEGLADSNEQFF.

V gene TRBV5-1 combines with J gene TRBJ2-7; D gene ambiguous. V dropped 0 bases and J dropped 3 bases, with 10 bases sitting between them. This CDR3 has 14 amino acids. Germline-derived CDR1 and CDR2 are SGHRS and YFSETQ. The CDR3 DNA reads as TGCGCCAGCAGCTTGGGGGAACCAAACTACGAGCAGTACTTC. This sequence encodes CASSLGEPNYEQYF.

This clonotype was counted at least ten times. At one end the junction does not follow the germline gene, possibly because of a read error. The gene calls are TRBV7-7 and TRBJ1-3, with D tentatively TRBD1 (5 bases). Germline assignment: CDR1 SSHAT and CDR2 FNYEAQ (reference sequence). There are 13 residues in the CDR3. The CDR3 bases are TGTGCTAGCAGCGCCGGGACCGGGGACACCATATATTTT. Its protein is CASSAGTGDTIYF.

This clonotype was recorded at least ten times. The chain recombines TRBV28 with TRBJ2-7, with 9 bases identical to TRBD1. Germline V gene sequence: CDR1 MDHEN, CDR2 SYDVKM. V shed 2 bases, J shed 4 bases, and the junction held 6 bases outside the gene matches. The CDR3 is made up of 15 amino acids. Here the CDR3 reads CASSLTLGTGYEQYF. The CDR3 DNA reads TGTGCCAGCAGTTTAACCCTCGGGACAGGGTACGAGCAGTACTTC. The variable domain in full, completed from reference TRBV28 and TRBJ2-7, reads DVKVTQSSRYLVKRTGEKVFLECVQDMDHENMFWYRQDPGLGLRLIYFSYDVKMKEKGDIPEGYSVSREKKERFSLILESASTNQTSMYLCASSLTLGTGYEQYFGPGTRLTVT.

Note on this clonotype: One junction end does not reproduce the germline sequence, and a read error may be involved. In DNA, the CDR3 is TGTGCCAGCAGTTACTCGACTAGGACCGGGGGGCTGTTTTTT. Protein: CASSYSTRTGGLFF. This chain joins TRBV6-5 and TRBJ2-2, with D maybe TRBD2 (6 bases). This CDR3 is built from 14 residues. CDR1 and CDR2 from the germline V gene are MNHEY and SVGAGI.

This clonotype was seen ten or more times. V usage is TRBV27 and J usage is TRBJ2-7; TRBD2 matches at 15 bases. The germline CDR1 and CDR2 sequences are MNHEY and SMNVEV (reference sequence). The CDR3 is 20 amino acids. V lost 5 bases and J lost 3; bases outside the gene matches: 17. For the CDR3, the DNA is TGTGCCAGCAGTCCCCTCCCCCCTTCCGGGACTAGCGGGAGGCGCTACGAGCAGTACTTC. It codes for CASSPLPPSGTSGRRYEQYF.

This clonotype was counted many times. This chain links TRBV7-9 with TRBJ2-7; maybe TRBD2 (5 bases). V lost 0 bases, J lost 4 bases, and 7 bases lay in between. Germline CDR1 reads SEHNR; CDR2 reads FQNEAQ (reference sequence). This CDR3 comprises 13 residues. Here the CDR3 reads CASSLATGYEQYF. Written as DNA, the CDR3 is TGTGCCAGCAGCTTAGCAACGGGGTACGAGCAGTACTTC.

This clonotype was seen ten or more times. The chain has TRBV15 and TRBJ1-2; 9 bases are shared with TRBD1. This CDR3 spans 16 amino acids. Trimming took 5 bases from V and 1 from J; bases not matched to a gene: 8. From germline, CDR1 is LNHNV and CDR2 YYDKDF (reference sequence). CDR3 DNA: TGTGCCACCAGCGACGACAGGGGGTTCGGTAACTATGGCTACACCTTC. This sequence encodes CATSDDRGFGNYGYTF.

This clonotype was recorded at least ten times. The chain is built from TRBV4-1 and TRBJ2-7; D gene ambiguous. The CDR3 extends over 12 amino acids. Germline V lookup: CDR1 MGHRA, CDR2 YSYEKL. Deletions cut 4 bases from V and 3 bases from J, with 7 bases between. The CDR3 here is CASSPSGYEQYF. The CDR3 DNA reads TGCGCCAGCAGCCCCTCCGGCTACGAGCAGTACTTC.